This T cell receptor beta chain was profiled in a study of blood T cell repertoires in COVID-19. Looking at the study overall: Acute-phase and convalescent COVID-19 samples originated in the United States, Italy and Spain.

Under the authors' procedure: Nucleated cell number was recorded as an estimate derived from reference gene primer amplification. TCRdb's table, derived via immunoSEQ multiplex PCR, lists solely in-frame clones and lacks some. V, J and clone size are taken as reported in that table, and D and trimming were inferred from the DNA itself. The sample has some 180,000 clones; over 70% are singletons. This sequence was found in a woman between 40 and 50 years old with COVID-19, enrolled during active disease. The sample comprised peripheral blood.

In nucleotides, the CDR3 is TGTGCCAGCAGCTTAGATCGCGGGGGCCATGAGCAGTTCTTC. Translated, it gives CASSLDRGGHEQFF. The rearrangement links TRBV11-2 to TRBJ2-1; the D gene is possibly TRBD2 (7 bases). The CDR3 is 14 residues long. Germline CDR1 SGHAT, CDR2 FQNNGV. V was cut by 0 bases and J by 8 bases, with 11 bases left in between.